This TCR beta chain stems from a study of OX40 agonist ivuxolimab in advanced cancers. Study results and caveats: Among expanded peripheral T cells, antigen specificity went undetermined.

Profiling relied on immunoSEQ multiplex PCR, and the TCRdb table lists in-frame clones only, not all of them. The sample holds more than 50,000 clones, about 82% seen once. This clone is a singleton in its sample. Its antigen is unidentified. The V end was cut by 0 bases, the J end by 5 bases, with 14 bases between. The CDR3 runs to 16 residues. Germline V gene data show CDR1 as SGHRS and CDR2 as YFSETQ. The source was CD4+ or CD8+ T cells sorted from blood, collected in a trial of the OX40 agonist ivuxolimab. The gene calls are TRBV5-1 and TRBJ2-2; possibly TRBD2 for D (6 bases). The sequence derives from an adult with an advanced solid tumor such as melanoma, head and neck, liver or kidney cancer. The DNA for the CDR3 is TGCGCCAGCAGCTTGGCCACCGCGGGATATACCGGGGAGCTGTTTTTT. This translates into CASSLATAGYTGELFF.